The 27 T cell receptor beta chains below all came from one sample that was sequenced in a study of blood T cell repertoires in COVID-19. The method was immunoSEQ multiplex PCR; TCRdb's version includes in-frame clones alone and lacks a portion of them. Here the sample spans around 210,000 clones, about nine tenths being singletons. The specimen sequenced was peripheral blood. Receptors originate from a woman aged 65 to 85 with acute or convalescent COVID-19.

The CDR3 DNA sequence: TGTGCCAGTAGTATTTGGGTAGGGGCCCGATACTCTGGAAACACCATATATTTT. It yields the protein CASSIWVGARYSGNTIYF. The chain couples TRBV19 to TRBJ1-3; D is possibly TRBD1 (5 bases). Deletions cut 3 bases from V and 0 bases from J, with 18 bases between. The CDR3 has 18 residues. CDR1 is LNHDA, CDR2 SQIVND, per germline (reference sequence).

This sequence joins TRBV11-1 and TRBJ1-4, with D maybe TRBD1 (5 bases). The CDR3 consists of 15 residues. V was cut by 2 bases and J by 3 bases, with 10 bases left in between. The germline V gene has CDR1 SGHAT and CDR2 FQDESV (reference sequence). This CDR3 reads CASSLQGMANEKLFF. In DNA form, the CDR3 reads TGTGCCAGCAGCTTACAGGGAATGGCTAATGAAAAACTGTTTTTT.

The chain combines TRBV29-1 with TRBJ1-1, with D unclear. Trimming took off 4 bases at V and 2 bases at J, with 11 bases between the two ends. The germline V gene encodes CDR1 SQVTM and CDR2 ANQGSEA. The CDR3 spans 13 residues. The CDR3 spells CSVALTLNTEAFF. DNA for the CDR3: TGCAGCGTTGCGCTAACCCTCAACACTGAAGCTTTCTTT.

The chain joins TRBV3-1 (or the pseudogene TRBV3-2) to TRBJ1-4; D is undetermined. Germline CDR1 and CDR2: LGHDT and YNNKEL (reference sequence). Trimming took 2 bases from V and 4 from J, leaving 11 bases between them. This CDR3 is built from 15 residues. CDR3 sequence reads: CASSQSSGINEKLFF. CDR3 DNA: TGTGCCAGCAGCCAATCCAGCGGTATTAATGAAAAACTGTTTTTT.

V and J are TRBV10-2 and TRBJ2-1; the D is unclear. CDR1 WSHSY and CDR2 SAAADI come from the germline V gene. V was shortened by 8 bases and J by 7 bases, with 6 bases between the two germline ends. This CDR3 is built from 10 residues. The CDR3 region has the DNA TGCGCCAGCGCCCGGAATGAGCAGTTCTTC. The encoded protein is CASARNEQFF.

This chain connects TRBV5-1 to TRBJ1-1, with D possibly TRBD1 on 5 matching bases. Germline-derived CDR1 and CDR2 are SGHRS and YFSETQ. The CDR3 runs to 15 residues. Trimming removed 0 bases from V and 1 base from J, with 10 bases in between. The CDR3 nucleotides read TGCGCCAGCAGCTTGGTGAACCAGGGGAACACTGAAGCTTTCTTT. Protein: CASSLVNQGNTEAFF.

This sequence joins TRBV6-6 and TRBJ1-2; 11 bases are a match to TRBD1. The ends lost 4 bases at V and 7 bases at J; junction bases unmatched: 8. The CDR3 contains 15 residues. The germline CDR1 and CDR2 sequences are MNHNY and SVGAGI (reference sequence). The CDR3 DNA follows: TGTGCCAGCAGTTCCCGGGACAGGGGGTCCGGTGGCTACACCTTC. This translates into CASSSRDRGSGGYTF.

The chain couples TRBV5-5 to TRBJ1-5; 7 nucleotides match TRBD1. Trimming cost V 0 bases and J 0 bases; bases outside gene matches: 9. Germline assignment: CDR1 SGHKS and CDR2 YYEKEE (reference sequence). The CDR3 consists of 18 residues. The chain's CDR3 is CASSLGLGGQFSNQPQHF. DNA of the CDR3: TGTGCCAGCAGCTTGGGTCTTGGGGGACAGTTTAGCAATCAGCCCCAGCATTTT.

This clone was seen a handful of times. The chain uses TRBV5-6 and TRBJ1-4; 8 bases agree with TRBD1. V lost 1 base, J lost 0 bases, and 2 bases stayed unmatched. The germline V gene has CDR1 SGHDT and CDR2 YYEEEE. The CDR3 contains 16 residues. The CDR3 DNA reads TGTGCCAGCAGCTTGCAGGGGGCCGCAACTAATGAAAAACTGTTTTTT. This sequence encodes CASSLQGAATNEKLFF.

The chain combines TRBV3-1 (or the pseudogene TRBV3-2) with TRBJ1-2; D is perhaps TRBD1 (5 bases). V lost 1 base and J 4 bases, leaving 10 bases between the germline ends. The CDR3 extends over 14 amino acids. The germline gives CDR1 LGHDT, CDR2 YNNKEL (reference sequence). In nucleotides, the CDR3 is TGTGCCAGCAGCCAAGGTGGAGGGACCTATGGCTACACCTTC. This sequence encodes CASSQGGGTYGYTF.

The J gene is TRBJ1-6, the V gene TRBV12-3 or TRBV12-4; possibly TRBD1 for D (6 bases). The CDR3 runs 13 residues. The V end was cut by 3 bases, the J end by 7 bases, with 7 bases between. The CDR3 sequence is CASSFQGNSPLHF. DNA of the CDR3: TGTGCCAGCAGTTTCCAGGGGAATTCACCCCTCCACTTT.

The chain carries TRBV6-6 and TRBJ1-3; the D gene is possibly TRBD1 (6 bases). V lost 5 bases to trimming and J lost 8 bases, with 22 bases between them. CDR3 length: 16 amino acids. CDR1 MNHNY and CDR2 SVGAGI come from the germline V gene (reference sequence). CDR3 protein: CASSPRGKQLTDTIYF. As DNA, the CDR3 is TGTGCCAGCAGTCCCAGGGGTAAACAGCTCACGGACACCATATATTTT.

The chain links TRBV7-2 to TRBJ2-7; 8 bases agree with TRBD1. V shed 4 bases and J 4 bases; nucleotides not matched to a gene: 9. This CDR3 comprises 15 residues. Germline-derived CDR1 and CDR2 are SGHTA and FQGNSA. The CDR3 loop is CASSSPDRVRYEQYF. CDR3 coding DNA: TGTGCCAGCAGCTCGCCGGACAGGGTACGGTACGAGCAGTACTTC. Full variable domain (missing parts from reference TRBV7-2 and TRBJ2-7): GAGVSQSPSNKVTEKGKDVELRCDPISGHTALYWYRQSLGQGLEFLIYFQGNSAPDKSGLPSDRFSAERTGGSVSTLTIQRTQQEDSAVYLCASSSPDRVRYEQYFGPGTRLTVT.

The CDR3 is CASSKKRRGVVTGELFF. CDR3 nucleotide sequence: TGTGCCAGCAGCAAAAAGCGCAGGGGGGTGGTTACCGGGGAGCTGTTTTTT. The V gene is TRBV21-1, the J gene TRBJ2-2; the table's D call, TRBD1, was not checked against the DNA. TRBV21-1 is flagged as a pseudogene. CDR3 length: 17 residues.

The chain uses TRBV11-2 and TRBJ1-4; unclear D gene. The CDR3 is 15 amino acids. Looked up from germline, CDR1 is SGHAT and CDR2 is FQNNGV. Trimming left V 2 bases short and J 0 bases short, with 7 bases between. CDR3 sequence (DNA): TGTGCCAGCAGCTTATACACCGCAACTAATGAAAAACTGTTTTTT. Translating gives CASSLYTATNEKLFF.

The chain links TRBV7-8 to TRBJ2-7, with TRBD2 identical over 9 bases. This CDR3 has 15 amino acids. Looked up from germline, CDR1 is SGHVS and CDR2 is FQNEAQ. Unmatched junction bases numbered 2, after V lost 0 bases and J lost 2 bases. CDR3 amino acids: CASSLAPSGAYEQYF. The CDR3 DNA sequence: TGTGCCAGCAGCTTAGCTCCTAGCGGGGCCTACGAGCAGTACTTC.

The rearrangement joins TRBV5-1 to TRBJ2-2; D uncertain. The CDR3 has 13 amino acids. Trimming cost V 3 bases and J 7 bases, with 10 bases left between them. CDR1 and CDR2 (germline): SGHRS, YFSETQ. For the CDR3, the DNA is TGCGCCAGCAGCTCGACCGGAGTCGGGGAGCTGTTTTTT. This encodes CASSSTGVGELFF.

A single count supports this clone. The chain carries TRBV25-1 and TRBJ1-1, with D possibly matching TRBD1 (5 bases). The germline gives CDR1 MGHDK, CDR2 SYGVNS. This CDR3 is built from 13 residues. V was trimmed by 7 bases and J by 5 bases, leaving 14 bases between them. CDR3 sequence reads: CASTAAGRTEAFF. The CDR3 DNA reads TGTGCCAGCACGGCGGCAGGGAGGACTGAAGCTTTCTTT.

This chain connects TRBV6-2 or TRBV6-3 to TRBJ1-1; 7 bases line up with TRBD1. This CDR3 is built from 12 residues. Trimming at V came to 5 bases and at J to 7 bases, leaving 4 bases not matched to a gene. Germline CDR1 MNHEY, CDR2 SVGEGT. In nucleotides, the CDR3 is TGTGCCAGCAGTCCACAGGGGCTTGAAGCTTTCTTT. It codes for CASSPQGLEAFF.

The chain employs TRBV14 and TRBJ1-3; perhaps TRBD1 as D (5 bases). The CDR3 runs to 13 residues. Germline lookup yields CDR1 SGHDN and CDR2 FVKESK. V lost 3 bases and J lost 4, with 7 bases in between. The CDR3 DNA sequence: TGTGCCAGCAGCCACCCAGGGGGAAACACCATATATTTT. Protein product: CASSHPGGNTIYF.

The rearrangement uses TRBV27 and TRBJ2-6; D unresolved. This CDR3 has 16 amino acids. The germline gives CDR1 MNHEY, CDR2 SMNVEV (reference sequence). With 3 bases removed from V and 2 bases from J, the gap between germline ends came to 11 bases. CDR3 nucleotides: TGTGCCAGCAGTTTTCGCGACACAGCTGGGGCCAACGTCCTGACTTTC. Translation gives CASSFRDTAGANVLTF.

The chain's CDR3 is CASNPGGTRLYEQYF. The CDR3 coding sequence is TGTGCCAGCAACCCGGGGGGGACACGACTTTACGAGCAGTACTTC. This chain connects TRBV6-2 or TRBV6-3 to TRBJ2-7, with 8 bases aligning to TRBD2. Losses at the gene ends were 7 bases for V and 4 bases for J; bases not matched to a gene: 12. The CDR3 contains 15 residues. In germline, CDR1 is MNHEY, CDR2 SVGEGT.

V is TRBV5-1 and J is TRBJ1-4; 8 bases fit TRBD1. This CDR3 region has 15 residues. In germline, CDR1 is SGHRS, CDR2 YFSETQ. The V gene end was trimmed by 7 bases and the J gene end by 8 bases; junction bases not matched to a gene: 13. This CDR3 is CASASFGQGNEKLFF. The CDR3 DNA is TGCGCCAGCGCTTCCTTCGGACAGGGTAACGAAAAACTGTTTTTT.

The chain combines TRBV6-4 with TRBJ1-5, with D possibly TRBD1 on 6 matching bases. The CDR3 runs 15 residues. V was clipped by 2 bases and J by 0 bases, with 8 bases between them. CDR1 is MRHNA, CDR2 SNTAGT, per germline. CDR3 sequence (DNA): TGTGCCAGCAGTGACCCCAGGGGTAGCAATCAGCCCCAGCATTTT. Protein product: CASSDPRGSNQPQHF.

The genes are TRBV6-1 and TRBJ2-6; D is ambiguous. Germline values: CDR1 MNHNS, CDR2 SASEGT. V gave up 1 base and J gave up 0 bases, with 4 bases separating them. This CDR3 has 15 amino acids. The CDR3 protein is CASSEDSSGANVLTF. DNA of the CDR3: TGTGCCAGCAGTGAAGATAGCTCTGGGGCCAACGTCCTGACTTTC.

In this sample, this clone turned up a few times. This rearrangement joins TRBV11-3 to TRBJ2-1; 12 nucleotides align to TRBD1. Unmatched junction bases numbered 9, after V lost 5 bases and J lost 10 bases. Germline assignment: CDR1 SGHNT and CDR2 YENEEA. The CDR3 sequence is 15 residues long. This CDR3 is CASSPGTGGFSEQFF. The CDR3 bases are TGTGCCAGCAGCCCCGGGACAGGGGGCTTCAGCGAGCAGTTCTTC.

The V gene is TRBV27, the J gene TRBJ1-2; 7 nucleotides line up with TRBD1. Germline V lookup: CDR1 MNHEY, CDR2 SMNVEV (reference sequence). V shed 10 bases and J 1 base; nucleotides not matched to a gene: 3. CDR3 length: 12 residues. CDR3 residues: CATHRGNYGYTF. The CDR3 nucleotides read TGTGCCACCCACAGGGGTAACTATGGCTACACCTTC.